Listed below are T cell receptor beta chains from one sample, sequenced in a study of post-analysis software for immune sequencing data. Using its own MiXCR run on the PCR reads, TCRdb lists one record per CDR3 protein. In the table there are approximately 160,000 distinct CDR3 sequences, over 25% of which are singletons. Sequenced input: blood. Every receptor here comes from a girl between 5 and 17 years old with multiple sclerosis. CDR3s include the opening cysteine and the closing phenylalanine or tryptophan. The D gene is left open where the match is weak. Rows may omit the clone size; those that give it use once, few, many or a size class.

>TRBD1|few|TRBV12-3/TRBV12-4|TRBJ1-5
TGTGCCAGCACCGTGACAGGGGGCGGTCAGCCCCAGCATTTT
CASTVTGGGQPQHF
>NA|NA|TRBV14|TRBJ1-3
TGTGCCAGCAGCCTTGGGAGCTCTGGAAACACCATATATTTT
CASSLGSSGNTIYF
>NA|NA|TRBV20-1|TRBJ1-3
TGCAGTGCTACCCGAGGGGCGGGAAACGCCATATATTTT
CSATRGAGNAIYF
>NA|many|TRBV7-2|TRBJ2-1
TGTGCCAGCAGCTTGCTACGGCGACTGCGCGAAAACAATGAGCAGTTCTTC
CASSLLRRLRENNEQFF
>TRBD1|many|TRBV25-1|TRBJ2-4
TGTGCCAGCACCTCAAAAGGGGGCACAAGTCAGTACTTC
CASTSKGGTSQYF
>NA|many|TRBV5-1|TRBJ1-2
TGCGCCAGCAGCTTGGCCTGGCCAGGGCGCTACACCTTC
CASSLAWPGRYTF
>TRBD1|many|TRBV15|TRBJ1-2
TGTGCCACCAGCAGAGTAGGGACAGGGGAGGGCTACACCTTC
CATSRVGTGEGYTF
>NA|NA|TRBV5-1|TRBJ1-2
TGCGCCAGCAGCCCGGAAGGGGGTGACTATGGCTACACCTTC
CASSPEGGDYGYTF
>NA|many|TRBV11-2|TRBJ1-5
TGTGCCAGCACTGGTTGGGGATACGTGGTCTTATATATACGGAGCAATCAGCCCCAGCATTTT
CASTGWGYVVLYIRSNQPQHF
>NA|few|TRBV25-1|TRBJ1-1
TGTGCCAGCAGTGAGATCACGGGGGCAGGGGAGGATGGCACTGAAGCTTTCTTT
CASSEITGAGEDGTEAFF
>TRBD1|NA|TRBV12-3/TRBV12-4|TRBJ2-4
TGTGCCAGCAGTGCAAACAGGGGAAAAAACATTCAGTACTTC
CASSANRGKNIQYF
>TRBD1|NA|TRBV7-8|TRBJ1-2
TGTGCCAGCAGCCTTAAATTTGCGGACAGGGAGCAAGGGAGCTACACCTTC
CASSLKFADREQGSYTF
>TRBD1|few|TRBV27|TRBJ1-1
TGTGCCAGCACCCCAGGGGGCCTTATGAACACTGAAGCTTTCTTT
CASTPGGLMNTEAFF
>TRBD1|few|TRBV25-1|TRBJ2-1
TGTGCCAGCAGTGAGGAGGGACAGGGGGCGGGTTCCTACAATGGGCAGTTCTTC
CASSEEGQGAGSYNGQFF
>TRBD2|many|TRBV20-1|TRBJ2-1
TGCAGTGCTAGAGAAGATACTAGCGGGAGGGCCTCCTACAATGAGCAGTTCTTC
CSAREDTSGRASYNEQFF
>NA|few|TRBV10-3|TRBJ2-1
TGTGCCATCAGTACACGGGAGTTAGGCTACAATGAGCAGTTCTTC
CAISTRELGYNEQFF
>NA|many|TRBV6-6|TRBJ2-1
TGTGCCAGCAGTTACTCGACGCAGGGTAGAGGTAATGAGCAGTTCTTC
CASSYSTQGRGNEQFF
>TRBD2|many|TRBV20-1|TRBJ2-3
TGCAGTGCTAGCAACATTGGACTAGAATTCGCAGATACGCAGTATTTT
CSASNIGLEFADTQYF
>TRBD1|few|TRBV2|TRBJ1-2
TGTGCCAGCAGACCGGGACAGGGTAGCGGTGGCTACACCTTC
CASRPGQGSGGYTF
>TRBD2|many|TRBV7-2|TRBJ2-3
TGTGCCAGCAGCTTAGCCCTAGCGGGGCCCCGGGATACGCAGTATTTT
CASSLALAGPRDTQYF